Sequencing of this TCR beta chain was carried out in a study of T cell repertoires in cytomegalovirus infection. Study-level background: From public TCR beta signatures came an indication of both CMV infection and matching HLA type.

Study-wide findings and caveats: Clonotype analysis showed dominance of the ex vivo response by HLA-C-restricted CMV-specific TCR beta clonotypes. Carriers of CMV plus the relevant HLA were identified by cumulative public TCR beta family frequency.

CDR3 length: 15 residues. The ends were cut back, 0 bases at V and 9 bases at J, with 12 bases in the middle. TCRdb recomputed calls from the reads with MiXCR, one row per CDR3 protein. This sample yields around 450,000 distinct CDR3 sequences, of which around 32% are seen a single time; approximately 14% belongs to the top ten. As concerns this clonotype: Its antigen is not known.

The gene calls are TRBV12-3 or TRBV12-4 and TRBJ1-6, with D hard to call. Material for sequencing was PBMCs. This TCR was recovered from a human donor in good health (CMV status not recorded). Some clones in this sample may be carry-over from other donors' samples. CDR3 nucleotide sequence: TGTGCCAGCAGTTTAGCGAGCGGGGTAGGTTCACCCCTCCACTTT. This sequence encodes CASSLASGVGSPLHF.